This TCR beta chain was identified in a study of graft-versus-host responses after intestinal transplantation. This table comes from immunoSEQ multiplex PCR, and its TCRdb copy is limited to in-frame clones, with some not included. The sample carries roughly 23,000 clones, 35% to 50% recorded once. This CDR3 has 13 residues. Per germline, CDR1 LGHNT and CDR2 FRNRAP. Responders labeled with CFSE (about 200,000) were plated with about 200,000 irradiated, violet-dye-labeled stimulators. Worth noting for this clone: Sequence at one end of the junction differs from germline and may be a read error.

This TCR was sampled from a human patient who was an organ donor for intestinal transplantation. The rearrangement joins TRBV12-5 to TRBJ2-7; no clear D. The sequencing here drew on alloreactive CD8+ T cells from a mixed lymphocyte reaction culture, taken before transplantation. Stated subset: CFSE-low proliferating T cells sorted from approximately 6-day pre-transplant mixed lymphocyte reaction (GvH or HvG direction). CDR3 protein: CASGAVNSHEQYF. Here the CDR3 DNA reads TGTGCTAGTGGGGCGGTGAACTCCCACGAGCAGTACTTC. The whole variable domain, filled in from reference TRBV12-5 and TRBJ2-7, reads DARVTQTPRHKVTEMGQEVTMRCQPILGHNTVFWYRQTMMQGLELLAYFRNRAPLDDSGMPKDRFSAEMPDATLATLKIQPSEPRDSAVYFCASGAVNSHEQYFGPGTRLTVT.